These 9 T cell receptor beta chains share one sample of origin, sequenced in a study of cytomegalovirus exposure and HLA in healthy donors. Use of 60 Vbeta and 13 Jbeta primers characterized the PCR. The assay was immunoSEQ multiplex PCR, and TCRdb's table has in-frame clones only and misses some. The table shows a few hundred thousand clones, with 75% to 85% occurring only once. The sequencing input was PBMCs. The receptors were sampled from a woman aged 55 to 70 in good health and CMV-seropositive.

The chain combines TRBV30 with TRBJ1-2; 9 bases are a match to TRBD1. V trimming: 4 bases; J trimming: 4 bases; junction bases outside the gene matches: 13. The CDR3 extends over 16 amino acids. Germline CDR1 reads GTSNPN; CDR2 reads SVGIG (reference sequence). CDR3 in amino acids: CAWTRKQGASSYGYTF. CDR3 in DNA: TGTGCCTGGACCAGAAAACAGGGGGCTTCGAGCTATGGCTACACCTTC.

The V gene is TRBV7-3, the J gene TRBJ1-6, with D possibly matching TRBD1 (5 bases). Per the germline V gene, CDR1 is SGHTA and CDR2 is FQGTGA. The CDR3 extends over 13 amino acids. V lost 4 bases to trimming and J lost 13 bases, with 14 bases between them. The CDR3 nucleotides read TGTGCCAGCAGCTCTTCCCCGGGGGTTCCCCTCCACTTT. It codes for CASSSSPGVPLHF.

This chain joins TRBV18 and TRBJ1-1; D unclear. Trimming removed 8 bases at V and 1 base at J, with 11 bases between. Germline-derived CDR1 and CDR2 are KGHSH and LQKENI. This CDR3 region has 13 residues. The CDR3 protein is CASANGENTEAFF. Here the CDR3 DNA reads TGTGCCAGCGCTAACGGGGAGAACACTGAAGCTTTCTTT.

The V gene is TRBV4-2, the J gene TRBJ2-3; TRBD2 matches 7 bases. The germline gives CDR1 LGHNA, CDR2 YNFKEQ. The CDR3 sequence is 15 residues long. J lost 3 bases, V lost 0 bases, and 3 bases had no gene match. Written as DNA, the CDR3 is TGTGCCAGCAGCCAAGATGGAGCGGGGACAGATACGCAGTATTTT. Translating gives CASSQDGAGTDTQYF.

There are a few counts of this clone. This chain joins TRBV6-5 and TRBJ2-7, with a weak D call TRBD1 (6 bases). This CDR3 has 10 amino acids. Trimming removed 8 bases at V and 8 bases at J, with 10 bases between. Germline assignment: CDR1 MNHEY and CDR2 SVGAGI. The CDR3 DNA sequence: TGTGCCAGCTTACAGGGCAAGCAGTACTTC. Encoded protein: CASLQGKQYF.

The rearrangement links TRBV5-1 to TRBJ1-2, with a tentative D call TRBD1 (5 bases). V dropped 5 bases and J dropped 3 bases, with 14 bases sitting between them. From germline, CDR1 is SGHRS and CDR2 YFSETQ. The CDR3 is 14 residues long. CDR3 in DNA: TGCGCCAGCAGGCAAGACAGTTCCTACTATGGCTACACCTTC. Translation gives CASRQDSSYYGYTF.

J is TRBJ2-7 and V is TRBV5-1; 8 nucleotides agree with TRBD1. The ends lost 3 bases at V and 1 base at J; junction bases unmatched: 3. Germline V gives CDR1 SGHRS, CDR2 YFSETQ. The CDR3 is 14 residues long. The CDR3 loop reads CASSWGDRSYEQYF. The CDR3 nucleotides are TGCGCCAGCAGCTGGGGGGACAGGTCCTACGAGCAGTACTTC.

This clone was observed a single time. The chain uses TRBV6-5 and TRBJ2-1; 15 nucleotides agree with TRBD2. Germline-derived CDR1 and CDR2 are MNHEY and SVGAGI. This CDR3 comprises 16 residues. J gave up 7 bases and V 2 bases, and 3 bases lay outside the gene matches. DNA of the CDR3: TGTGCCAGCAGTTACGGAGGGACTAGCGGGAGGAATGAGCAGTTCTTC. This encodes CASSYGGTSGRNEQFF.

This clone was counted once. This sequence joins TRBV4-3 and TRBJ1-2; D might be TRBD1 (5 bases). Trimming shortened V by 0 bases and J by 7 bases, and 18 bases separated the two germline ends. Germline V gene lookup returns CDR1 LGHNA and CDR2 YSLEER. The CDR3 consists of 16 residues. The CDR3 reads CASSQDLTGVGCGYTF. In nucleotides, the CDR3 is TGCGCCAGCAGCCAAGATCTTACGGGGGTTGGCTGTGGCTACACCTTC.